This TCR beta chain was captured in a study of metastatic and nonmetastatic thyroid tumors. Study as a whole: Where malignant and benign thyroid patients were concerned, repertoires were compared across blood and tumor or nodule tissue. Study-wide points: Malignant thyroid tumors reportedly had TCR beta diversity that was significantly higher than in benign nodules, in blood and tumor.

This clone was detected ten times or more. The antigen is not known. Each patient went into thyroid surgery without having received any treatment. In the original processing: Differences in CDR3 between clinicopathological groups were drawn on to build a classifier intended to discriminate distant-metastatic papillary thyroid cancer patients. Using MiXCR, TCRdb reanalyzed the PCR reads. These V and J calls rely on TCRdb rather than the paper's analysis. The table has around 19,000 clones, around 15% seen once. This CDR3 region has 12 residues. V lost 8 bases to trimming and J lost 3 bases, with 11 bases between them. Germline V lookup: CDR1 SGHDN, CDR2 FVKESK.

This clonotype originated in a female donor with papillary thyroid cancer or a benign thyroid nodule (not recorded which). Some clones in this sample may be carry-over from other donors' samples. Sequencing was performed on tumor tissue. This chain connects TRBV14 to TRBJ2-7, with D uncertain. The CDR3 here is CASGPANYEQYF. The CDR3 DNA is TGTGCCAGCGGCCCAGCGAACTACGAGCAGTACTTC.